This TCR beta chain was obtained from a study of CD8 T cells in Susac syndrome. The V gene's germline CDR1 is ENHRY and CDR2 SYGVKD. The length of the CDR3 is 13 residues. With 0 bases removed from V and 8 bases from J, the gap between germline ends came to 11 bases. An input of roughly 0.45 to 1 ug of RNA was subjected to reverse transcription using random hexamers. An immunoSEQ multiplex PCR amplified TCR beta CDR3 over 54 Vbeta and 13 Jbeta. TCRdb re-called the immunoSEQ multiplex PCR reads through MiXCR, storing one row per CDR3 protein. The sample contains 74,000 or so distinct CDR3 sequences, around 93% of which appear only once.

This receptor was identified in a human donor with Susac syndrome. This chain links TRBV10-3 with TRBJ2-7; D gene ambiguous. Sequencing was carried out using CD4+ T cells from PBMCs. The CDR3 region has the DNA TGTGCCATCAGTGAGTCGGAGTCAGGAAAGCAGTACTTC. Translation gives CAISESESGKQYF.